The 11 T cell receptor beta chains below come from one sample, sequenced in a study of CD8+ T cells in alopecia areata. The treatment: oral pan-JAK inhibitor, 5-10 mg twice daily. RNA extraction was followed by reverse transcription into cDNA, which acted as the sequencing template. Generated by immunoSEQ multiplex PCR, the TCRdb table keeps only in-frame clones and is missing some. In the table there are 270,000 or so clones, roughly 60% of which are singletons. This specimen consisted of CD4+ T cells sorted from blood, obtained at week 24, from a patient treated with tofacitinib. The receptor source for this set is a human donor with alopecia areata.

The V call is TRBV30, the J call TRBJ1-1; D might be TRBD1 (5 bases). This CDR3 is built from 14 residues. V dropped 5 bases and J dropped 2 bases, with 15 bases sitting between them. The germline V gene encodes CDR1 GTSNPN and CDR2 SVGIG (reference sequence). The CDR3 DNA sequence: TGTGCCTGGGAACCGGGACGGGAAAACACTGAAGCTTTCTTT. Protein sequence: CAWEPGRENTEAFF.

DNA of the CDR3: TGTGCCAGCAGTATAGCGGGGCTTAGCACAGATACGCAGTATTTT. Translated: CASSIAGLSTDTQYF. This sequence joins TRBV28 and TRBJ2-3; 8 bases map to TRBD2. The germline V gene has CDR1 MDHEN and CDR2 SYDVKM. J gave up 0 bases and V 5 bases, and 4 bases lay outside the gene matches. The CDR3 length is 15 residues.

CDR3 residues: CSVLRVLDTEAFF. CDR3 in DNA: TGCAGCGTCCTCAGGGTTTTAGACACTGAAGCTTTCTTT. This rearrangement joins TRBV29-1 to TRBJ1-1, with D possibly matching TRBD1 (5 bases). This CDR3 is built from 13 residues. V was pared by 6 bases and J by 3 bases, with 14 bases between. The germline V gene has CDR1 SQVTM and CDR2 ANQGSEA.

This clone was observed a few times. The chain employs TRBV5-6 and TRBJ2-1, with D perhaps matching TRBD2 (5 bases). V gave up 0 bases and J gave up 12 bases, with 7 bases separating them. Looked up from germline, CDR1 is SGHDT and CDR2 is YYEEEE. The CDR3 covers 11 residues. Here the CDR3 reads CASSLASGQFF. As DNA, the CDR3 is TGTGCCAGCAGCTTGGCGAGCGGGCAGTTCTTC. Using reference TRBV5-6 and TRBJ2-1 for the parts outside the CDR3, the full variable domain is DAGVTQSPTHLIKTRGQQVTLRCSPKSGHDTVSWYQQALGQGPQFIFQYYEEEERQRGNFPDRFSGHQFPNYSSELNVNALLLGDSALYLCASSLASGQFFGPGTRLTVL.

The rearrangement uses TRBV2 and TRBJ2-1; D possibly corresponds to TRBD2 (5 bases). V was trimmed by 4 bases and J by 8 bases, leaving 18 bases between them. The germline V gene has CDR1 SNHLY and CDR2 FYNNEI. The CDR3 covers 15 residues. Here the CDR3 DNA reads TGTGCCAGCAGTGTCGGGCAGCCGGAGGCGTATGAGCAGTTCTTC. This codes for CASSVGQPEAYEQFF.

The chain has TRBV6-4 and TRBJ2-1, with 10 bases fitting TRBD2. Trimming cost V 5 bases and J 7 bases; bases outside gene matches: 8. Germline CDR1 is MRHNA and CDR2 is SNTAGT. The CDR3 covers 15 residues. The CDR3 region has the DNA TGTGCCAGCAGTCTGAGCGGGGGGGCGGGTAATGAGCAGTTCTTC. Its protein is CASSLSGGAGNEQFF.

The chain carries TRBV28 and TRBJ2-3; no definite D call. Germline V gene sequence: CDR1 MDHEN, CDR2 SYDVKM. The CDR3 is made up of 14 amino acids. V lost 7 bases and J lost 0, with 11 bases in between. The CDR3 loop is CASTAQRSTDTQYF. The CDR3 DNA sequence: TGTGCCAGCACGGCGCAGAGGAGCACAGATACGCAGTATTTT.

The V and J genes are TRBV28 and TRBJ2-1; 10 nucleotides line up with TRBD2. Germline CDR1 is MDHEN and CDR2 is SYDVKM. Trimming cost V 5 bases and J 1 base; bases outside gene matches: 17. This CDR3 comprises 20 residues. CDR3 bases: TGTGCCAGCAGTCCACTCTTTAAAACTCGGACTAGCGGTTCCTACAATGAGCAGTTCTTC. Translating gives CASSPLFKTRTSGSYNEQFF.

This clone occurred a few times. The genes are TRBV7-2 and TRBJ1-5, with 8 bases lining up with TRBD1. This CDR3 comprises 16 residues. Germline V gene lookup returns CDR1 SGHTA and CDR2 FQGNSA. Trimming took 5 bases from V and 4 from J; bases not matched to a gene: 10. CDR3: CASSVLTGEGNQPQHF. CDR3 nucleotide sequence: TGTGCCAGCAGCGTATTGACAGGGGAAGGTAATCAGCCCCAGCATTTT. The full variable domain, in which reference TRBV7-2 and TRBJ1-5 provide the parts outside the CDR3, is GAGVSQSPSNKVTEKGKDVELRCDPISGHTALYWYRQSLGQGLEFLIYFQGNSAPDKSGLPSDRFSAERTGGSVSTLTIQRTQQEDSAVYLCASSVLTGEGNQPQHFGDGTRLSIL.

The genes are TRBV7-2 and TRBJ2-1, with D hard to call. The CDR3 spans 11 residues. Germline CDR1 reads SGHTA; CDR2 reads FQGNSA. V shed 8 bases and J shed 4 bases, with 6 bases lying between them. The CDR3: CASGFYNEQFF. CDR3 sequence (DNA): TGTGCCAGCGGGTTTTACAATGAGCAGTTCTTC.

V gene TRBV29-1 combines with J gene TRBJ1-6; D is ambiguous. This CDR3 comprises 15 residues. Germline V gives CDR1 SQVTM, CDR2 ANQGSEA. With 2 bases removed from V and 5 bases from J, the gap between germline ends came to 13 bases. CDR3 coding DNA: TGCAGCGTTGAAACGGGCGCGGGGAATAATTCACCCCTCCACTTT. Encoded protein: CSVETGAGNNSPLHF.